This T cell receptor beta chain was sequenced for a study of T-cell reconstitution after alpha-beta-depleted transplantation in children. Overall study findings and caveats: T-cell counts and diversity at one year following transplant were attributed mainly to newly produced T cells.

A note on this clonotype: Its antigen is not known.

Germline-derived CDR1 and CDR2 are MGHRA and YSYEKL. V was pared by 6 bases and J by 4 bases, with 15 bases between. The CDR3 is 14 amino acids. Molecular barcoding with unique molecular identifiers was used for the TCRbeta library. Each CDR3 protein gets one entry after TCRdb re-called the PCR reads with MiXCR. The table lists around 450,000 distinct CDR3 sequences, roughly 17% of them singletons. The receptor was derived from a boy under three years old who had a stem cell transplant for Wiskott-Aldrich syndrome, so the T cells may come from the graft donor. The chain recombines TRBV4-1 with TRBJ1-1; D is ambiguous. The material was PBMCs, mostly from graft donor cells, obtained 360 days after TCRalphabeta/CD19-depleted stem cell transplant. The chain's CDR3 is CASRQTPLSTEAFF. The CDR3 region has the DNA TGCGCCAGCAGACAGACACCCCTAAGCACTGAAGCTTTCTTT.